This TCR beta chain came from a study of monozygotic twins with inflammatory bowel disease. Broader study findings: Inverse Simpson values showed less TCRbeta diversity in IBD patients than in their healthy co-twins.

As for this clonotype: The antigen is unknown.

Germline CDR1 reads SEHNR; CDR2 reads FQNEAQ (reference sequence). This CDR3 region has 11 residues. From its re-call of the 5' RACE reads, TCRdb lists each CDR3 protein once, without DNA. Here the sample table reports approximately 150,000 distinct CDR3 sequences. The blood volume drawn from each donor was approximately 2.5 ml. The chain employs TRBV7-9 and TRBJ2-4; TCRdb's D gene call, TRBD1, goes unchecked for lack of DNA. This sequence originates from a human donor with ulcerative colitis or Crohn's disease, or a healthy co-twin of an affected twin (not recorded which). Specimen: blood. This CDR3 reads CASSQGASEYF.